This is a list of T cell receptor beta chains from one sample in a study of blood T cell repertoires in COVID-19. TCRdb keeps only in-frame clones here, not all; method: immunoSEQ multiplex PCR. Of 40,000 or so clones in the sample, approximately 88% were seen once. The source material was peripheral blood. These receptors originate from a human donor in a cohort sampled during active COVID-19. Each CDR3 is given with its conserved first and last residue. The D gene is left open where the match is weak. Clone size is not always given. Where it is, it says once, few, many or a class for expanded clones.

v_gene: TRBV6-6; d_gene: .; abundance: .; j_gene: TRBJ2-5; len: 13; CDR3aa: CASSWSSQETQYF; CDR3nt: TGTGCCAGCAGTTGGTCCAGCCAAGAGACCCAGTACTTC
v_gene: TRBV2; d_gene: TRBD1; abundance: .; j_gene: TRBJ2-5; len: 14; CDR3aa: CASRASTGKETQYF; CDR3nt: TGTGCCAGCAGGGCCTCGACAGGGAAAGAGACCCAGTACTTC
v_gene: TRBV9; d_gene: .; abundance: .; j_gene: TRBJ1-2; len: 14; CDR3aa: CASSVASANYGYTF; CDR3nt: TGTGCCAGCAGCGTAGCATCAGCTAACTATGGCTACACCTTC
v_gene: TRBV11-2; d_gene: TRBD2; abundance: .; j_gene: TRBJ2-3; len: 17; CDR3aa: CASSLGARSGTTDTQYF; CDR3nt: TGTGCCAGCAGCTTAGGGGCTCGGAGCGGGACCACAGATACGCAGTATTTT
v_gene: TRBV28; d_gene: TRBD1; abundance: .; j_gene: TRBJ2-5; len: 14; CDR3aa: CASSQPQGEETQYF; CDR3nt: TGTGCCAGCAGTCAGCCACAGGGGGAAGAGACCCAGTACTTC
v_gene: TRBV5-1; d_gene: TRBD2; abundance: .; j_gene: TRBJ2-1; len: 18; CDR3aa: CASSHRKATSGNYNEQFF; CDR3nt: TGCGCCAGCAGCCACCGAAAGGCTACTAGCGGGAACTACAATGAGCAGTTCTTC
v_gene: TRBV28; d_gene: .; abundance: .; j_gene: TRBJ1-5; len: 12; CDR3aa: CASSSGVQPQHF; CDR3nt: TGTGCCAGCAGTTCAGGGGTTCAGCCCCAGCATTTT
v_gene: TRBV19; d_gene: TRBD2; abundance: .; j_gene: TRBJ2-2; len: 13; CDR3aa: CASSSSSGGELFF; CDR3nt: TGTGCCAGTAGTAGTTCTAGCGGGGGGGAGCTGTTTTTT
v_gene: TRBV7-8; d_gene: .; abundance: few; j_gene: TRBJ1-6; len: 15; CDR3aa: CASSLVGHKGSPLHF; CDR3nt: TGTGCCAGCAGCTTAGTTGGACATAAAGGGTCACCCCTCCACTTT
v_gene: TRBV5-1; d_gene: TRBD2; abundance: .; j_gene: TRBJ2-1; len: 15; CDR3aa: CASSSTSGSYNEQFF; CDR3nt: TGCGCCAGCAGCAGCACTAGCGGCTCCTACAATGAGCAGTTCTTC
v_gene: TRBV7-9; d_gene: .; abundance: .; j_gene: TRBJ1-3; len: 14; CDR3aa: CASSLAGAGNTIYF; CDR3nt: TGTGCCAGCAGCTTAGCAGGGGCCGGAAACACCATATATTTT
v_gene: TRBV7-6; d_gene: TRBD1; abundance: .; j_gene: TRBJ1-4; len: 14; CDR3aa: CASSLRDRGEKLFF; CDR3nt: TGTGCCAGCAGCTTAAGGGACAGGGGTGAAAAACTGTTTTTT
v_gene: TRBV15; d_gene: .; abundance: .; j_gene: TRBJ1-2; len: 17; CDR3aa: CATSRDLTELANYGYTF; CDR3nt: TGTGCCACCAGCAGAGATCTGACAGAATTAGCTAACTATGGCTACACCTTC
v_gene: TRBV19; d_gene: .; abundance: once; j_gene: TRBJ1-2; len: 14; CDR3aa: CAKPRRGYNYGYTF; CDR3nt: TGTGCCAAACCGCGGAGGGGATACAACTATGGCTACACCTTC
v_gene: TRBV12-3/TRBV12-4; d_gene: .; abundance: .; j_gene: TRBJ1-2; len: 12; CDR3aa: CASSLQSYGYTF; CDR3nt: TGTGCCAGCAGTCTACAGAGCTATGGCTACACCTTC
v_gene: TRBV24-1; d_gene: TRBD1; abundance: .; j_gene: TRBJ1-1; len: 15; CDR3aa: CATSDRTGRNTEAFF; CDR3nt: TGTGCCACCAGTGATCGGACAGGCCGGAACACTGAAGCTTTCTTT
v_gene: TRBV11-1; d_gene: TRBD1; abundance: .; j_gene: TRBJ2-1; len: 16; CDR3aa: CASSLGPGTGTNEQFF; CDR3nt: TGTGCCAGCAGTTTAGGTCCCGGGACAGGGACCAATGAGCAGTTCTTC
v_gene: TRBV4-2; d_gene: .; abundance: .; j_gene: TRBJ1-2; len: 13; CDR3aa: CASSQDVRGGYTF; CDR3nt: TGTGCCAGCAGCCAAGACGTCCGGGGTGGCTACACCTTC
v_gene: TRBV30; d_gene: TRBD2; abundance: .; j_gene: TRBJ2-5; len: 15; CDR3aa: CAWSVLRGYQETQYF; CDR3nt: TGTGCCTGGAGTGTCCTGCGGGGGTACCAAGAGACCCAGTACTTC
v_gene: TRBV27; d_gene: TRBD1; abundance: .; j_gene: TRBJ1-1; len: 14; CDR3aa: CASSRTQGVTEAFF; CDR3nt: TGTGCCAGCAGCCGAACACAGGGGGTTACTGAAGCTTTCTTT
v_gene: TRBV19; d_gene: TRBD1; abundance: .; j_gene: TRBJ1-2; len: 12; CDR3aa: CASSLGQYGYTF; CDR3nt: TGTGCCAGTAGTTTGGGACAGTATGGCTACACCTTC
v_gene: TRBV10-3; d_gene: .; abundance: .; j_gene: TRBJ1-2; len: 18; CDR3aa: CAISPAKWGGVPNYGYTF; CDR3nt: TGTGCCATCAGCCCTGCCAAATGGGGGGGCGTACCCAACTATGGCTACACCTTC
v_gene: TRBV27; d_gene: .; abundance: .; j_gene: TRBJ1-5; len: 14; CDR3aa: CASSLHYSNQPQHF; CDR3nt: TGTGCCAGCAGTTTACACTATAGCAATCAGCCCCAGCATTTT
v_gene: TRBV4-2; d_gene: .; abundance: .; j_gene: TRBJ2-7; len: 14; CDR3aa: CASSQEGQGWEQYF; CDR3nt: TGTGCCAGCAGCCAAGAGGGGCAGGGTTGGGAGCAGTACTTC
v_gene: TRBV7-9; d_gene: .; abundance: .; j_gene: TRBJ1-2; len: 14; CDR3aa: CASSLLTGSSGYTF; CDR3nt: TGTGCCAGCAGCTTATTAACAGGGAGTAGTGGCTACACCTTC
v_gene: TRBV18; d_gene: .; abundance: once; j_gene: TRBJ1-1; len: 14; CDR3aa: CASSPDLGAPQAFF; CDR3nt: TGTGCCAGCTCCCCGGATCTGGGGGCTCCTCAAGCTTTCTTT
v_gene: TRBV3-1/TRBV3-2; d_gene: TRBD2; abundance: few; j_gene: TRBJ2-7; len: 15; CDR3aa: CASSQVAGVLGEQYF; CDR3nt: TGTGCCAGCAGCCAAGTAGCGGGAGTCTTAGGCGAGCAGTACTTC
v_gene: TRBV28; d_gene: TRBD1; abundance: .; j_gene: TRBJ1-3; len: 15; CDR3aa: CASSPTGASGNTIYF; CDR3nt: TGTGCCAGCAGTCCCACAGGGGCCTCTGGAAACACCATATATTTT
v_gene: TRBV6-5; d_gene: .; abundance: .; j_gene: TRBJ1-3; len: 16; CDR3aa: CASSFRRADSGNTIYF; CDR3nt: TGTGCCAGCAGTTTTCGCAGGGCCGACTCTGGAAACACCATATATTTT
v_gene: TRBV5-1; d_gene: .; abundance: few; j_gene: TRBJ1-1; len: 12; CDR3aa: CASSSQNTEAFF; CDR3nt: TGCGCCAGCAGCTCCCAGAACACTGAAGCTTTCTTT
v_gene: TRBV5-1; d_gene: TRBD2; abundance: .; j_gene: TRBJ2-1; len: 16; CDR3aa: CASTAATSGLGNEQFF; CDR3nt: TGCGCCAGCACCGCGGCGACTAGCGGGTTGGGTAATGAGCAGTTCTTC
v_gene: TRBV6-5; d_gene: .; abundance: .; j_gene: TRBJ2-7; len: 14; CDR3aa: CASSYSSGSYEQYF; CDR3nt: TGTGCCAGCAGTTACTCGTCCGGCTCCTACGAGCAGTACTTC
v_gene: TRBV2; d_gene: .; abundance: once; j_gene: TRBJ2-3; len: 16; CDR3aa: CASTQGLRGGADTQYF; CDR3nt: TGTGCCAGCACTCAGGGCTTGCGGGGTGGGGCAGATACGCAGTATTTT
v_gene: TRBV6-5; d_gene: .; abundance: .; j_gene: TRBJ2-7; len: 11; CDR3aa: CGVGEIYEQYF; CDR3nt: TGTGGGGTGGGCGAGATCTACGAGCAGTACTTC
v_gene: TRBV18; d_gene: .; abundance: few; j_gene: TRBJ1-3; len: 13; CDR3aa: CASSPGPGNTIYF; CDR3nt: TGTGCCAGCTCACCAGGGCCTGGAAACACCATATATTTT
v_gene: TRBV4-2; d_gene: .; abundance: .; j_gene: TRBJ1-6; len: 20; CDR3aa: CASSQEYEAALSSYNSPLHF; CDR3nt: TGTGCCAGCAGCCAAGAGTATGAGGCAGCCTTAAGCTCCTATAATTCACCCCTCCACTTT
v_gene: TRBV7-9; d_gene: TRBD1; abundance: few; j_gene: TRBJ1-6; len: 15; CDR3aa: CASSLVGTGSSPLHF; CDR3nt: TGTGCCAGCAGCTTAGTCGGGACAGGGAGCTCACCCCTCCACTTT
v_gene: TRBV5-5; d_gene: TRBD2; abundance: .; j_gene: TRBJ2-1; len: 16; CDR3aa: CASSTILAGKTNEQFF; CDR3nt: TGTGCCAGCAGCACCATTCTAGCGGGCAAAACCAATGAGCAGTTCTTC
v_gene: TRBV5-1; d_gene: .; abundance: .; j_gene: TRBJ2-3; len: 15; CDR3aa: CASKDSPGDTDTQYF; CDR3nt: TGCGCCAGCAAGGATAGCCCCGGGGACACAGATACGCAGTATTTT
v_gene: TRBV11-3; d_gene: TRBD2; abundance: .; j_gene: TRBJ2-2; len: 17; CDR3aa: CASSLEASGVRTGELFF; CDR3nt: TGTGCCAGCAGCTTAGAGGCTAGCGGTGTTCGTACCGGGGAGCTGTTTTTT
v_gene: TRBV5-1; d_gene: .; abundance: .; j_gene: TRBJ2-7; len: 14; CDR3aa: CASSLEGHSYEQYF; CDR3nt: TGCGCCAGCAGCTTGGAAGGACATAGCTACGAGCAGTACTTC
v_gene: TRBV5-4; d_gene: TRBD1; abundance: .; j_gene: TRBJ2-4; len: 17; CDR3aa: CASSFRRDRLAKNIQYF; CDR3nt: TGTGCCAGCAGCTTCCGCCGGGACAGACTAGCCAAAAACATTCAGTACTTC
v_gene: TRBV6-5; d_gene: TRBD2; abundance: .; j_gene: TRBJ2-5; len: 14; CDR3aa: CASKPLAGQETQYF; CDR3nt: TGTGCCAGCAAACCGCTAGCGGGACAAGAGACCCAGTACTTC
v_gene: TRBV10-3; d_gene: .; abundance: .; j_gene: TRBJ1-6; len: 14; CDR3aa: CAISRSPLQYALHF; CDR3nt: TGTGCCATCAGTCGAAGCCCCTTACAGTATGCCCTCCACTTT
v_gene: TRBV7-9; d_gene: .; abundance: .; j_gene: TRBJ1-4; len: 11; CDR3aa: CASSRNEKLFF; CDR3nt: TGTGCCAGCAGCCGGAATGAAAAACTGTTTTTT
v_gene: TRBV7-2; d_gene: TRBD2; abundance: .; j_gene: TRBJ2-4; len: 15; CDR3aa: CASSPGGSGGNIQYF; CDR3nt: TGTGCCAGCAGCCCCGGAGGGAGCGGGGGAAACATTCAGTACTTC
v_gene: TRBV6-1; d_gene: TRBD1; abundance: .; j_gene: TRBJ1-1; len: 14; CDR3aa: CASEGAGANTEAFF; CDR3nt: TGTGCCAGCGAGGGGGCAGGCGCGAACACTGAAGCTTTCTTT
v_gene: TRBV5-6; d_gene: .; abundance: .; j_gene: TRBJ1-1; len: 15; CDR3aa: CASSLRAGVGTEAFF; CDR3nt: TGTGCCAGCAGCTTGCGGGCAGGGGTTGGCACTGAAGCTTTCTTT
v_gene: TRBV6-6; d_gene: TRBD1; abundance: once; j_gene: TRBJ1-2; len: 14; CDR3aa: CASRRTGNNYGYTF; CDR3nt: TGTGCCAGCAGGAGGACAGGCAATAACTATGGCTACACCTTC
v_gene: TRBV7-9; d_gene: .; abundance: once; j_gene: TRBJ1-1; len: 15; CDR3aa: CASSLHGGVNTEAFF; CDR3nt: TGTGCCAGCAGCCTGCACGGGGGGGTCAACACTGAAGCTTTCTTT
v_gene: TRBV11-2; d_gene: TRBD2; abundance: .; j_gene: TRBJ2-3; len: 17; CDR3aa: CASSLASAGGPQDTQYF; CDR3nt: TGTGCCAGCAGCTTAGCTTCCGCGGGGGGTCCCCAGGATACGCAGTATTTT
v_gene: TRBV9; d_gene: .; abundance: .; j_gene: TRBJ2-2; len: 13; CDR3aa: CASSYRAGGELFF; CDR3nt: TGTGCCAGCAGCTACCGAGCCGGCGGGGAGCTGTTTTTT
v_gene: TRBV30; d_gene: .; abundance: .; j_gene: TRBJ1-2; len: 15; CDR3aa: CAWSVPYRAQYGYTF; CDR3nt: TGTGCCTGGAGTGTACCATACAGGGCCCAATATGGCTACACCTTC
v_gene: TRBV7-6; d_gene: .; abundance: .; j_gene: TRBJ1-2; len: 15; CDR3aa: CASSPRSGTRNGYTF; CDR3nt: TGTGCCAGCAGCCCCCGTTCCGGGACACGGAATGGCTACACCTTC
v_gene: TRBV19; d_gene: TRBD1; abundance: .; j_gene: TRBJ2-3; len: 14; CDR3aa: CASDRGRSTDTQYF; CDR3nt: TGTGCCAGTGACAGGGGGCGCAGCACAGATACGCAGTATTTT
v_gene: TRBV6-2/TRBV6-3; d_gene: .; abundance: .; j_gene: TRBJ1-1; len: 14; CDR3aa: CASSINGGGTEAFF; CDR3nt: TGTGCCAGCAGTATCAACGGGGGTGGCACTGAAGCTTTCTTT
v_gene: TRBV18; d_gene: TRBD2; abundance: .; j_gene: TRBJ2-1; len: 15; CDR3aa: CASSPGLASYDEQFF; CDR3nt: TGTGCCAGCTCGCCCGGACTAGCTAGCTACGATGAGCAGTTCTTC
v_gene: TRBV14; d_gene: TRBD2; abundance: .; j_gene: TRBJ2-2; len: 18; CDR3aa: CASSQEGRLAGGIGELFF; CDR3nt: TGTGCCAGCAGCCAAGAGGGCCGACTAGCGGGAGGGATCGGGGAGCTGTTTTTT
v_gene: TRBV27; d_gene: TRBD2; abundance: .; j_gene: TRBJ2-1; len: 14; CDR3aa: CASSLSRLAGRQFF; CDR3nt: TGTGCCAGCAGTTTATCGAGGCTAGCGGGGCGCCAGTTCTTC
v_gene: TRBV30; d_gene: TRBD2; abundance: .; j_gene: TRBJ2-1; len: 17; CDR3aa: CAWSDMGRLAGHNEQFF; CDR3nt: TGTGCCTGGAGTGACATGGGGAGACTAGCGGGTCACAATGAGCAGTTCTTC